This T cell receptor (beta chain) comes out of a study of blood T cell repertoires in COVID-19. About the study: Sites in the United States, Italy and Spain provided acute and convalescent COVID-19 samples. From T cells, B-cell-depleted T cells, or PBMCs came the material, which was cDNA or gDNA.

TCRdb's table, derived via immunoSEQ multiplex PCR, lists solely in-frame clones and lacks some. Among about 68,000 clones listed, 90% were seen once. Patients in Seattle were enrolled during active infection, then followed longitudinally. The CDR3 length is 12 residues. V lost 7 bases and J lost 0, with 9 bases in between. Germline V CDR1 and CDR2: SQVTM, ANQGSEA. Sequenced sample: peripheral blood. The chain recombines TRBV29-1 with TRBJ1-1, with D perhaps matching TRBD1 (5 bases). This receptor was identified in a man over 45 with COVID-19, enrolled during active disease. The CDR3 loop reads CSAGGVNTEAFF. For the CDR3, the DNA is TGCAGCGCTGGAGGGGTGAACACTGAAGCTTTCTTT.